A single TCR beta chain is shown here with its context. The target antigen is unknown. One end of the junction does not line up with germline, which may come from a read error. Prepared libraries of TCR beta cDNA carried unique molecular identifiers. TCRdb ran MiXCR on the PCR reads and lists one entry per CDR3 protein. The table includes some 500,000 distinct CDR3 sequences, approximately 46% detected once. This sample is drawn from a study of post-analysis software for immune sequencing data. Notes on the study in general: Normalized Chao1 diversity was significantly reduced in patients versus controls. Higher frequency in patients than in controls was seen for roughly five TRBV segments, with TRBV5-6, TRBV5-1 and TRBV20-1 among them.

Germline loops: CDR1 ENHRY, CDR2 SYGVKD. This CDR3 comprises 16 residues. The chain is built from TRBV10-3 and TRBJ2-1; possible D gene TRBD2, 7 bases. Sequenced: blood. The origin of this receptor is a girl aged 5 to 17 with multiple sclerosis. The CDR3 DNA follows: TGTGCCATCAGAAAAGGGGGGGGACGCTCCTACAATGGGCAGTTCTTC. Translated, it gives CAIRKGGGRSYNGQFF.